The sequence of this T cell receptor (beta chain) was determined in a study of spatial heterogeneity in lung cancer. The V gene's germline CDR1 is DFQATT and CDR2 SNEGSKA (reference sequence). V was shortened by 0 bases and J by 4 bases, with 12 bases between the two germline ends. The CDR3 loop spans 15 amino acids. This clonotype was recorded at least ten times. Stated time point: sample taken at primary tumor resection. Material for sequencing was whole RNA from tumor, nontumor lung or frozen PBMC, left unsorted. A single record per CDR3 protein comes from TCRdb applying MiXCR to the 5' RACE reads. The data show 39,000 or so distinct CDR3 sequences, with 7.5% seen just once and 28% held by the top ten.

V gene TRBV20-1 combines with J gene TRBJ2-2, with a tentative D call TRBD1 (5 bases). Source: PBMCs, taken at surgery. The source of this sequence is a male donor with early-stage non-small cell lung cancer. The CDR3 here is CSARDWTSSTGELFF. The CDR3 DNA reads as TGCAGTGCTAGAGATTGGACAAGTTCCACCGGGGAGCTGTTTTTT.